Presented here are 26 T cell receptor beta chains from one specimen sequenced in a study of beta chain features in type 1 diabetes (dated by TCRdb to the late 2010s). On the study overall, not on this receptor specifically: In all four CD4+ subsets, TCRB CDR3 length was moderately but significantly shorter in type 1 diabetes patients.

Antigens for these TCRs are unknown. The library was prepared using the immunoSEQ multiplex PCR assay. The entire amount of isolated RNA was reverse transcribed using the High Capacity cDNA Reverse Transcription Kit, so the sequenced TCRB transcripts were expressed ones. TCRdb holds this immuneACCESS table with in-frame rearrangements only. Some clones are missing; in checked studies, unresolved V genes explain under half, and the rest has no known cause. The sample data list approximately 250,000 clones, and roughly a tenth of these were observed just once. The top ten hold around 0.018% of the sample. The sequenced sample consisted of naive CD4+ T cells from blood. The sample's cell subset or site label is to be understood as: true naive CD4+ T cells. These receptors all come from a man aged 25 to 45 with type 1 diabetes.

The J gene is TRBJ2-7, the V gene TRBV4-2; 10 bases are a match to TRBD2. J was trimmed by 2 bases and V by 2 bases; bases with no gene match: 6. The CDR3 totals 16 residues. Per the germline V gene, CDR1 is LGHNA and CDR2 is YNFKEQ. The CDR3 protein is CASSQISGTSAYEQYF. The CDR3 DNA reads TGTGCCAGCAGCCAAATATCCGGGACTAGCGCCTACGAGCAGTACTTC.

About this clone: Other nucleotide sequences in the sample specify the same CDR3. The rearrangement uses TRBV30 and TRBJ1-5, with a tentative D call TRBD1 (5 bases). Trimming shortened V by 1 base and J by 2 bases, and 6 bases separated the two germline ends. The CDR3 totals 13 residues. The germline gives CDR1 GTSNPN, CDR2 SVGIG (reference sequence). The CDR3 protein is CAWSATGNQPQHF. In DNA, the CDR3 is TGTGCCTGGAGTGCGACAGGCAATCAGCCCCAGCATTTT.

V usage is TRBV9 and J usage is TRBJ2-3; the D is unclear. The CDR3 is 13 residues long. The V end was cut by 4 bases, the J end by 2 bases, with 8 bases between. Looked up from germline, CDR1 is SGDLS and CDR2 is YYNGEE. Here the CDR3 reads CASSRQHTDTQYF. CDR3 in DNA: TGTGCCAGCAGCCGACAACACACAGATACGCAGTATTTT. The full variable domain, with the rest looked up from reference TRBV9 and TRBJ2-3, is DSGVTQTPKHLITATGQRVTLRCSPRSGDLSVYWYQQSLDQGLQFLIQYYNGEERAKGNILERFSAQQFPDLHSELNLSSLELGDSALYFCASSRQHTDTQYFGPGTRLTVL.

This chain links TRBV27 with TRBJ2-5; no clear D. Looked up from germline, CDR1 is MNHEY and CDR2 is SMNVEV (reference sequence). With 6 bases removed from V and 4 bases from J, the gap between germline ends came to 15 bases. CDR3 length equals 14 residues. In DNA, the CDR3 is TGTGCCAGCAGCCCCCGTAGACCGGGAGAGACCCAGTACTTC. It is translated as CASSPRRPGETQYF.

In this sample, this clone turned up a few times. The chain carries TRBV7-2 and TRBJ2-1; D is unclear. CDR1 is SGHTA and CDR2 is FQGNSA in the germline V gene. V was trimmed by 3 bases and J by 6 bases, leaving 12 bases between them. The CDR3 length is 14 residues. The CDR3 DNA sequence: TGTGCCAGCAGCTTTTTGGGCACCACCAATGAGCAGTTCTTC. Its translation: CASSFLGTTNEQFF.

The gene calls are TRBV5-6 and TRBJ1-2; D might be TRBD1 (5 bases). CDR1 is SGHDT, CDR2 YYEEEE, per germline. V was pared by 0 bases and J by 3 bases, with 15 bases between. The CDR3 consists of 16 residues. CDR3 in DNA: TGTGCCAGCAGCTTGGTGGGGCCCTGGGGGGACTATGGCTACACCTTC. Its protein is CASSLVGPWGDYGYTF.

This chain connects TRBV4-1 to TRBJ2-5; D may be TRBD2 (6 bases). In germline, CDR1 is MGHRA, CDR2 YSYEKL. Trimming pared 0 bases from V and 5 bases from J, leaving 10 bases between. CDR3 length: 14 residues. CDR3: CASSQEVGGETQYF. CDR3 DNA sequence: TGCGCCAGCAGCCAAGAGGTGGGGGGTGAGACCCAGTACTTC.

This clone was seen only once. The chain recombines TRBV11-2 with TRBJ2-1; 12 positions match TRBD2. The junction had 2 bases not matched to a gene; V was cut back by 4 bases and J by 4 bases. The V gene's germline CDR1 is SGHAT and CDR2 FQNNGV. The CDR3 is 15 residues long. DNA of the CDR3: TGTGCCAGCAGCTGGGGGACTAGCGGGTACAATGAGCAGTTCTTC. Its protein product is CASSWGTSGYNEQFF.

The genes are TRBV7-2 and TRBJ2-2, with a tentative D call TRBD1 (6 bases). V was cut by 2 bases and J by 9 bases, with 10 bases left in between. The CDR3 loop spans 13 amino acids. Germline CDR1 reads SGHTA; CDR2 reads FQGNSA. The CDR3, as DNA: TGTGCCAGCAGCTTAAGGGGGTTGAGGGAGCTGTTTTTT. The encoded protein is CASSLRGLRELFF.

This clone turned up a few times. The genes are TRBV29-1 and TRBJ1-2; 8 bases are shared with TRBD1. Unmatched junction bases numbered 4, after V lost 7 bases and J lost 0 bases. The CDR3 has 13 amino acids. Germline-derived CDR1 and CDR2 are SQVTM and ANQGSEA. CDR3 in DNA: TGCAGCGCCACAGGGGGGACTAACTATGGCTACACCTTC. Translating it yields CSATGGTNYGYTF.

This clone appeared a few times. The chain has TRBV6-5 and TRBJ2-5; D not resolved. The CDR3 covers 12 residues. V was pared by 2 bases and J by 2 bases, with 3 bases between. CDR1 is MNHEY and CDR2 is SVGAGI in the germline V gene. The DNA for the CDR3 is TGTGCCAGCAGTTACCTTCAAGAGACCCAGTACTTC. It is translated as CASSYLQETQYF.

This chain uses TRBV15 with TRBJ2-3; TRBD2 matches at 13 bases. Germline trimming cut 8 bases from V and 4 bases from J; bases unmatched to any gene: 0. Germline-derived CDR1 and CDR2 are LNHNV and YYDKDF (reference sequence). The CDR3 runs to 13 residues. CDR3 coding DNA: TGTGCCACCGGACTAGCGGGGGCAGATACGCAGTATTTT. This translates into CATGLAGADTQYF.

This clone occurred a few times. The chain links TRBV28 to TRBJ1-5; D not certain. The CDR3 loop spans 12 amino acids. CDR1 is MDHEN, CDR2 SYDVKM, per germline. Trimming stripped 6 bases from V and 11 bases from J, with 14 bases between. The CDR3 loop reads CASRQDFRSQHF. The CDR3 DNA reads TGTGCCAGCAGGCAGGATTTTAGGTCCCAGCATTTT.

The chain links TRBV28 to TRBJ2-7, with 8 positions matching TRBD1. The V and J ends lost 3 bases and 11 bases, in that order; junction bases with no gene match: 6. CDR1 and CDR2 from the germline V gene are MDHEN and SYDVKM. This CDR3 comprises 12 residues. The CDR3 coding sequence is TGTGCCAGCAGTTTTCCCCGGACAGGGAAGTACTTC. It yields the protein CASSFPRTGKYF.

This clone was observed a handful of times. The chain carries TRBV9 and TRBJ2-7; the match to TRBD1 covers 11 bases. The CDR3 extends over 15 amino acids. V shed 0 bases and J 5 bases; nucleotides not matched to a gene: 4. Germline-derived CDR1 and CDR2 are SGDLS and YYNGEE. The CDR3 DNA is TGTGCCAGCAGCGTAGCCGGGACAGGGGGACACGAGCAGTACTTC. Translation gives CASSVAGTGGHEQYF.

This clone has just a few counts. The chain couples TRBV5-1 to TRBJ2-1; TRBD1 agrees at 8 bases. Trimming took 0 bases from V and 6 from J; bases not matched to a gene: 8. The CDR3 runs to 16 residues. Germline CDR1 reads SGHRS; CDR2 reads YFSETQ. CDR3 loop: CASSLAQGAAFNEQFF. DNA for the CDR3: TGCGCCAGCAGCTTGGCCCAGGGGGCTGCGTTCAATGAGCAGTTCTTC.

This clone came up a few times. The chain recombines TRBV27 with TRBJ2-2, with unresolved D. The CDR3 is 15 residues long. Germline lookup yields CDR1 MNHEY and CDR2 SMNVEV (reference sequence). The V and J ends lost 7 bases and 4 bases respectively, with 16 bases between them. The CDR3 nucleotides read TGTGCCAGCACCCTCGGTCCGAGCGCCACCGGGGAGCTGTTTTTT. Translated, it gives CASTLGPSATGELFF.

V and J are TRBV29-1 and TRBJ2-1, with 7 bases matching TRBD2. The CDR3 extends over 14 amino acids. Germline-derived CDR1 and CDR2 are SQVTM and ANQGSEA. V gave up 3 bases and J gave up 6 bases; unmatched junction bases: 8. CDR3 amino acids: CSVDPGGNPNEQFF. The CDR3 nucleotides are TGCAGCGTTGACCCCGGGGGGAACCCCAATGAGCAGTTCTTC.

The genes are TRBV18 and TRBJ2-5; TRBD2 might be the D (6 bases). Germline V lookup: CDR1 KGHSH, CDR2 LQKENI. Trimming pared 0 bases from V and 5 bases from J, leaving 13 bases between. The CDR3 has 15 residues. CDR3 DNA: TGTGCCAGCTCACCACCGTCGCGGGGTGGGGAGACCCAGTACTTC. Encoded protein: CASSPPSRGGETQYF.

This clone was seen a handful of times. The chain is built from TRBV5-1 and TRBJ1-1; D is ambiguous. CDR3 size: 13 residues. Trimming took 5 bases from V and 6 from J, leaving 14 bases between them. Germline CDR1 SGHRS, CDR2 YFSETQ. The CDR3 coding sequence is TGCGCCAGCAGTCTTATCGGGGATGCTGAAGCTTTCTTT. Encoded protein: CASSLIGDAEAFF.

The DNA of the CDR3 is TGTGCCAGCAGGTTCTCGAGCGGACAGGACAACACTGAAGCTTTCTTT. Amino acid sequence: CASRFSSGQDNTEAFF. This rearrangement joins TRBV28 to TRBJ1-1, with TRBD1 identical over 7 bases. V lost 6 bases, J lost 2 bases, and 12 bases stayed unmatched. CDR3 length: 16 residues. CDR1 is MDHEN and CDR2 is SYDVKM in the germline V gene.

The sample holds a few counts of this clone. The chain employs TRBV7-9 and TRBJ2-1; TRBD1 agrees at 8 bases. Germline V gene sequence: CDR1 SEHNR, CDR2 FQNEAQ (reference sequence). Unmatched junction bases numbered 10, after V lost 4 bases and J lost 8 bases. The CDR3 runs 15 residues. CDR3 loop: CASSYRGLYYDEQFF. The CDR3 bases are TGTGCCAGCAGCTACAGGGGGTTGTATTATGATGAGCAGTTCTTC.

The rearrangement joins TRBV11-2 to TRBJ1-4; D remains unclear. The CDR3 totals 14 residues. CDR1 is SGHAT and CDR2 is FQNNGV in the germline V gene. V shed 2 bases and J shed 8 bases, with 12 bases lying between them. The CDR3 nucleotides are TGTGCCAGCAGCTTAACCTTCGGGAGGGAAAAACTGTTTTTT. Translation gives CASSLTFGREKLFF. Variable domain in full (rest from reference TRBV11-2 and TRBJ1-4): EAGVAQSPRYKIIEKRQSVAFWCNPISGHATLYWYQQILGQGPKLLIQFQNNGVVDDSQLPKDRFSAERLKGVDSTLKIQPAKLEDSAVYLCASSLTFGREKLFFGSGTQLSVL.

V usage is TRBV12-5 and J usage is TRBJ1-1; unclear D gene. There are 12 residues in the CDR3. Looked up from germline, CDR1 is LGHNT and CDR2 is FRNRAP. Trimming took off 0 bases at V and 11 bases at J, with 10 bases between the two ends. The CDR3 is CASGLVKPGAFF. The CDR3 nucleotides read TGTGCTAGTGGTTTGGTTAAGCCGGGGGCTTTCTTT.

The rearrangement links TRBV5-1 to TRBJ2-7; 8 bases line up with TRBD1. The CDR3 runs 15 residues. The V segment lost 5 bases and the J segment 3 bases; nucleotides outside the gene matches: 10. CDR1 SGHRS and CDR2 YFSETQ come from the germline V gene. The CDR3 sequence: CASSVKGQGFYEQYF. The CDR3 DNA reads TGCGCCAGCAGTGTTAAAGGACAGGGATTCTACGAGCAGTACTTC.

The sample holds a few counts of this clone. The rearrangement joins TRBV9 to TRBJ2-1; 12 nucleotides line up with TRBD1. V lost 7 bases and J lost 8; bases outside the gene matches: 10. Per the germline V gene, CDR1 is SGDLS and CDR2 is YYNGEE. This CDR3 comprises 15 residues. CDR3 nucleotide sequence: TGTGCCAGCGGGCGGGGACAGGGGGCTCTGTATGAGCAGTTCTTC. It is translated as CASGRGQGALYEQFF.